This T cell receptor beta chain was recorded in a study of human T cells and chemical hapten exposure. Time point in this sample: patch test 2, 6 weeks after DPC sensitization. Treatment reported: therapeutic diphenylcyclopropenone sensitization with weekly scalp DPC. This clonotype was seen a handful of times. TCRdb fed the RACE reads into MiXCR, producing one record per CDR3 protein. This sample has some 57,000 distinct CDR3 sequences; about 10% occur once, and the top ten carry over 1.5%. The CDR3 consists of 13 residues. With 7 bases clipped from V and 15 bases from J, the junction kept 15 bases outside the gene matches. Germline lookup yields CDR1 KGHSH and CDR2 LQKENI.

Sequencing was performed on whole blood, taken in connection with sensitization to the hapten diphenylcyclopropenone (DPC). The TCR comes from a woman in her forties or fifties with alopecia areata. Some clones in this sample may be carry-over from other donors' samples. The chain recombines TRBV18 with TRBJ2-4; 7 bases line up with TRBD1. In DNA, the CDR3 is TGTGCCAGCTACGCCGACAGGGTTCATGGTGTGTACTTC. Translating it yields CASYADRVHGVYF.